This T cell receptor beta chain was found in a study of shared clonotypes between healthy human individuals. Study details: A couple of women and three men aged 18 to 49 made up the donors.

CDR3 length equals 12 residues. Trimming removed 3 bases from V and 8 bases from J, with 8 bases in between. The germline CDR1 and CDR2 sequences are SGHDT and YYEEEE. Tens of thousands of T cell genomes, or approximately 300 ng DNA, went into replicate PCRs of unsorted PBMC. Here immunoSEQ multiplex PCR was the method, and the copy in TCRdb shows in-frame clones only, minus some. There are some 490,000 clones in the sample; around 80% occur only once, and about 12% lies in the top ten. The rearrangement links TRBV5-6 to TRBJ1-4; D remains ambiguous. The sequenced sample consisted of PBMCs. The receptor was isolated from a woman in her thirties or forties in good health. Some clones in this sample may be carry-over from other donors' samples. The CDR3 sequence: CASSSNEEKLFF. CDR3 DNA sequence: TGTGCCAGCAGCTCGAATGAGGAAAAACTGTTTTTT. Looking up the rest from reference TRBV5-6 and TRBJ1-4 gives the full variable domain: DAGVTQSPTHLIKTRGQQVTLRCSPKSGHDTVSWYQQALGQGPQFIFQYYEEEERQRGNFPDRFSGHQFPNYSSELNVNALLLGDSALYLCASSSNEEKLFFGSGTQLSVL.